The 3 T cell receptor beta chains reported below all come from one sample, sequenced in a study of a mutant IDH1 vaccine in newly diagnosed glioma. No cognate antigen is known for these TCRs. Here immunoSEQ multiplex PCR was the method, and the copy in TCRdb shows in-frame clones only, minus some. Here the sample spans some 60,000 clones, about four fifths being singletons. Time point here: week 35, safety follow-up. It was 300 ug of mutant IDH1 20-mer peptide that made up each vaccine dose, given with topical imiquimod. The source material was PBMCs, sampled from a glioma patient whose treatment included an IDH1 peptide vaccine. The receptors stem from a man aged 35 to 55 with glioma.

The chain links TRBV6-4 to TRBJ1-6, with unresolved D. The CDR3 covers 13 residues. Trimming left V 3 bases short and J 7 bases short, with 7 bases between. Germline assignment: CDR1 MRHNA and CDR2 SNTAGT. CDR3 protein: CASSEEENSPLHF. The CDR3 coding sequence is TGTGCCAGCAGTGAAGAGGAGAATTCACCCCTCCACTTT.

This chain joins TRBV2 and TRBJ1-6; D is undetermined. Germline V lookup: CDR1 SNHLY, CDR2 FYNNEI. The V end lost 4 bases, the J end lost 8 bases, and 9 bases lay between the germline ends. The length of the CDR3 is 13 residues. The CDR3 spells CASSGYQDSPLHF. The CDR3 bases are TGTGCCAGCAGTGGATATCAGGATTCACCCCTCCACTTT.

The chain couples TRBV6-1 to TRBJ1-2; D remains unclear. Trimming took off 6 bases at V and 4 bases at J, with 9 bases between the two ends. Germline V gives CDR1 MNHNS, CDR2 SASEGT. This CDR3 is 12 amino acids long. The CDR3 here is CASSQEGYGYTF. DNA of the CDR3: TGTGCCAGCAGCCAGGAAGGCTATGGCTACACCTTC.